One sample yielded the 12 T cell receptor beta chains listed below, sequenced in a study of shared clonotypes between healthy human individuals. Only in-frame clones appear in the TCRdb table, and some are missing; sequencing was by immunoSEQ multiplex PCR. The data contain approximately 2.1 million clones, about 92% of them singletons. The source material was naive CD4+ T cells from PBMCs. Regarding subset: CD45RA+ positively selected. The receptor source for this set is a man in his late teens or twenties in good health. Some clones in this sample may be carry-over from other donors' samples.

This rearrangement joins TRBV7-8 to TRBJ1-5; tentative D call: TRBD1 (6 bases). V lost 6 bases to trimming and J lost 2 bases, with 20 bases between them. Per the germline V gene, CDR1 is SGHVS and CDR2 is FQNEAQ. The length of the CDR3 is 17 residues. DNA for the CDR3: TGTGCCAGCAGTCCTGAGACAGGCCCTAGGGGCAATCAGCCCCAGCATTTT. Protein: CASSPETGPRGNQPQHF. Looking up the rest from reference TRBV7-8 and TRBJ1-5 gives the full variable domain: GAGVSQSPRYKVAKRGQDVALRCDPISGHVSLFWYQQALGQGPEFLTYFQNEAQLDKSGLPSDRFFAERPEGSVSTLKIQRTQQEDSAVYLCASSPETGPRGNQPQHFGDGTRLSIL.

This clone was detected only once. This chain joins TRBV25-1 and TRBJ2-2; the match to TRBD1 covers 7 bases. The J segment lost 3 bases and the V segment lost 6 bases, leaving 10 bases of the junction unmatched. This CDR3 has 16 amino acids. CDR1 and CDR2 from the germline V gene are MGHDK and SYGVNS. The CDR3 DNA is TGTGCCAGCAGGGATGACAGGGTGGGAGACACCGGGGAGCTGTTTTTT. This gives the protein CASRDDRVGDTGELFF. Together with reference TRBV25-1 and TRBJ2-2, the CDR3 gives the full variable domain: EADIYQTPRYLVIGTGKKITLECSQTMGHDKMYWYQQDPGMELHLIHYSYGVNSTEKGDLSSESTVSRIRTEHFPLTLESARPSHTSQYLCASRDDRVGDTGELFFGEGSRLTVL.

The chain combines TRBV7-3 with TRBJ2-2; D not resolved. Trimming stripped 9 bases from V and 0 bases from J, with 8 bases between. Per germline, CDR1 SGHTA and CDR2 FQGTGA. The CDR3 has 13 residues. The CDR3 DNA reads as TGTGCCAGTAGTGCCCCGAACACCGGGGAGCTGTTTTTT. It encodes CASSAPNTGELFF.

V gene TRBV29-1 combines with J gene TRBJ2-5, with D uncertain. The CDR3 length is 14 residues. Germline V lookup: CDR1 SQVTM, CDR2 ANQGSEA. With 3 bases removed from V and 4 bases from J, the gap between germline ends came to 15 bases. The CDR3 loop reads CSVDGASLGETQYF. CDR3 bases: TGCAGCGTTGATGGTGCAAGTCTAGGAGAGACCCAGTACTTC. The entire variable domain, with the rest obtained from reference TRBV29-1 and TRBJ2-5, is as follows: SAVISQKPSRDICQRGTSLTIQCQVDSQVTMMFWYRQQPGQSLTLIATANQGSEATYESGFVIDKFPISRPNLTFSTLTVSNMSPEDSSIYLCSVDGASLGETQYFGPGTRLLVL.

DNA for the CDR3: TGTGCCAGCAGTGAAGGGCAGCGGGGACTCTCCAATGAGCAGTTCTTC. Its protein is CASSEGQRGLSNEQFF. The V gene is TRBV6-1, the J gene TRBJ2-1; 7 bases align to TRBD2. V lost 1 base, J lost 6 bases, and 9 bases stayed unmatched. Germline V CDR1 and CDR2: MNHNS, SASEGT. This CDR3 comprises 16 residues.

The chain has TRBV2 and TRBJ2-3; 13 bases fit TRBD2. CDR3 length: 15 residues. V lost 5 bases and J lost 6; bases outside the gene matches: 5. The germline CDR1 and CDR2 sequences are SNHLY and FYNNEI. CDR3 sequence (DNA): TGTGCCAGCAGTCCACTAGCGGGAGGGACCGATACGCAGTATTTT. Translation gives CASSPLAGGTDTQYF.

This chain uses TRBV18 with TRBJ1-2; no clear D. V dropped 3 bases and J dropped 0 bases, with 11 bases sitting between them. The V gene's germline CDR1 is KGHSH and CDR2 LQKENI. The CDR3 is 15 residues long. The DNA of the CDR3 is TGTGCCAGCTCACCCAATCCCGGAACTAACTATGGCTACACCTTC. It is translated as CASSPNPGTNYGYTF.

This clone occurred once. V gene TRBV28 combines with J gene TRBJ2-7, with TRBD2 as a possible D gene (6 bases). The V end was cut by 7 bases, the J end by 0 bases, with 7 bases between. Germline values: CDR1 MDHEN, CDR2 SYDVKM. CDR3 length: 12 amino acids. Written as DNA, the CDR3 is TGTGCCAGCAAAGCGGGCTCCTACGAGCAGTACTTC. Translation gives CASKAGSYEQYF.

The CDR3, as DNA: TGCGCCAGCAGCCCGTTAGAGGGGGCGGGGGACACTGAAGCTTTCTTT. Encoded protein: CASSPLEGAGDTEAFF. The chain recombines TRBV5-1 with TRBJ1-1; 7 nucleotides align to TRBD1. After removal of 4 bases from V and 3 bases from J, the junction contained 12 bases not matched to a gene. CDR3 length: 16 residues. Germline V gene sequence: CDR1 SGHRS, CDR2 YFSETQ.

This clone came up once. V and J are TRBV18 and TRBJ2-1; 9 bases match TRBD2. From germline, CDR1 is KGHSH and CDR2 LQKENI. The CDR3 loop spans 18 amino acids. V lost 3 bases to trimming and J lost 3 bases; unmatched junction nucleotides: 12. The CDR3: CASSPQAGLAGNYNEQFF. CDR3 nucleotide sequence: TGTGCCAGCTCACCCCAAGCTGGGCTAGCGGGGAACTACAATGAGCAGTTCTTC.

The chain combines TRBV11-3 with TRBJ2-2, with 13 bases that match TRBD2. Per the germline V gene, CDR1 is SGHNT and CDR2 is YENEEA. CDR3 length equals 17 residues. J gave up 6 bases and V 4 bases, and 8 bases lay outside the gene matches. CDR3 DNA: TGTGCCAGCAGCTCGTACACTAGCGGGAGGGCCCCCGGGGAGCTGTTTTTT. Amino acids: CASSSYTSGRAPGELFF.

Note on this clone: In the same sample, other DNA sequences code for this CDR3. This chain connects TRBV6-1 to TRBJ2-3; D uncertain. Trimming pared 5 bases from V and 1 base from J, leaving 7 bases between. The V gene's germline CDR1 is MNHNS and CDR2 SASEGT. The CDR3 sequence is 13 residues long. CDR3 protein: CASSPRGTDTQYF. CDR3 DNA: TGTGCCAGCAGTCCTCGGGGCACAGATACGCAGTATTTT.